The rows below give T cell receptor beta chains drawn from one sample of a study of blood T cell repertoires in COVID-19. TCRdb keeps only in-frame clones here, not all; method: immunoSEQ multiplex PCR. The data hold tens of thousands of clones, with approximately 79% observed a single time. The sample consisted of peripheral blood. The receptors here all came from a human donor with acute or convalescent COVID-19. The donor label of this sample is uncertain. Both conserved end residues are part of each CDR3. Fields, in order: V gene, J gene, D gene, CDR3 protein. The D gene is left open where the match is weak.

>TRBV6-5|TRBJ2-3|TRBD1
CASSRTGKDTQYF
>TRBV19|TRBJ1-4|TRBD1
CASSAQGATNEKLFF
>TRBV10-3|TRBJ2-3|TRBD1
CAINSGQGPDTQYF
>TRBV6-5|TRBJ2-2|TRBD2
CASSYLGTNKGGELFF
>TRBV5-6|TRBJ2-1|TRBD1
CASSFVQGNNEQFF
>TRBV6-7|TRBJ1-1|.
CASLGETEAFF
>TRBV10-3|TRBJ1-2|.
CAISELGGQYYGYTF
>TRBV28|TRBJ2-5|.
CASSLNGWAGVETQYF
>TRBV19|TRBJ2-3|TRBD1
CASSPDRAGTQYF
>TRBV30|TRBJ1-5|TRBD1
CAWSVRGQGGVQPQHF
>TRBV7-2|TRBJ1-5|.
CASSLGLEVSPQHF
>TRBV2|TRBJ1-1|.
CASRRNTEAFF
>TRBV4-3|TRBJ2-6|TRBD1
CASSQVPTGDGANVLTF
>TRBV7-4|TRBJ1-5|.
CASSFYYYYSNQPQHF
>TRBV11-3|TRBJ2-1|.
CASSSSGQNEQFF
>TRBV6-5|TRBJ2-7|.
CASSYSGQRFSYEQYF
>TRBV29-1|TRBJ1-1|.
CSVERGEAFF
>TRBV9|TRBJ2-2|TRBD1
CASSDTGTGPGELFF
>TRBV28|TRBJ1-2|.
CASNSDSAYGYTF
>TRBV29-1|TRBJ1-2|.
CSVDDGYTF
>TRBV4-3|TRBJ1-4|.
CASSPQGGRVNEKLFF
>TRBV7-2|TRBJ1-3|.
CASSWDIGNTIYF
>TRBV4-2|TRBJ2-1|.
CASSQDGLGYNEQFF
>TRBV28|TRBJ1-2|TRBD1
CASTYSGTGGYTF